Listed here are 17 T cell receptor beta chains from one sample, sequenced in a study of vaccination and CD4 T cells after COVID-19. Treatment defined: 10-day PBMC culture with coronavirus spike peptide pools or control peptides (ViraFEST assay). Sequencing of DNA taken from cultured CD4+ T cells relied on the Oncomine TCR Beta short-read assay. Each CDR3 protein is one row after TCRdb ran MiXCR on the PCR reads. The sample consists of roughly 15,000 distinct CDR3 sequences, around 61% of them appearing once. For these TCRs, the target antigens are not known. What was sequenced was CD4+ T cells from blood, cultured in vitro. The receptor source for this set is a human donor who had recovered from COVID-19.

The chain joins TRBV7-9 to TRBJ1-1, with a possible D match to TRBD1 (5 bases). The CDR3 is 14 amino acids. V dropped 1 base and J dropped 5 bases, with 11 bases sitting between them. In germline, CDR1 is SEHNR, CDR2 FQNEAQ (reference sequence). CDR3 protein: CASSLVFGGTEAFF. CDR3 in DNA: TGTGCCAGCAGCTTAGTGTTTGGGGGGACTGAAGCTTTCTTT.

V gene TRBV6-1 combines with J gene TRBJ1-1, with no clear D. Germline V gives CDR1 MNHNS, CDR2 SASEGT. The length of the CDR3 is 14 residues. The germline V and J ends were trimmed by 6 bases and 0 bases, with 11 bases remaining between them. The CDR3 DNA reads as TGTGCCAGCAGCGTCGCCGATATGAACACTGAAGCTTTCTTT. Its protein product is CASSVADMNTEAFF.

V gene TRBV5-1 combines with J gene TRBJ2-6, with D uncertain. Germline lookup yields CDR1 SGHRS and CDR2 YFSETQ. V shed 3 bases and J shed 2 bases, with 9 bases lying between them. The CDR3 is made up of 15 amino acids. The CDR3 DNA is TGCGCCAGCAGCTCGAATTCACCTGGGGCCAACGTCCTGACTTTC. Its protein product is CASSSNSPGANVLTF. Complete variable domain (other parts from reference TRBV5-1 and TRBJ2-6): KAGVTQTPRYLIKTRGQQVTLSCSPISGHRSVSWYQQTPGQGLQFLFEYFSETQRNKGNFPGRFSGRQFSNSRSEMNVSTLELGDSALYLCASSSNSPGANVLTFGAGSRLTVL.

The sample holds a few counts of this clonotype. The chain employs TRBV11-2 and TRBJ1-2; a weak D match, TRBD1 (5 bases). The CDR3 runs 13 residues. CDR1 and CDR2 (germline): SGHAT, FQNNGV. Trimming removed 5 bases at V and 7 bases at J, with 14 bases between. Written as DNA, the CDR3 is TGTGCCAGCAGCGGGGGACTGTCTCTTGGCTACACCTTC. Translation: CASSGGLSLGYTF.

CDR3 residues: CASTLPLDTQYF. CDR3 DNA: TGTGCCAGCACCCTACCACTGGATACGCAGTATTTT. The genes are TRBV12-3 or TRBV12-4 and TRBJ2-3; no firm D call. Trimming shortened V by 7 bases and J by 6 bases, and 11 bases separated the two germline ends. CDR3 length: 12 residues.

J is TRBJ2-1 and V is TRBV6-4; no clear D gene. Germline assignment: CDR1 MRHNA and CDR2 SNTAGT. The CDR3 covers 13 residues. V gave up 3 bases and J gave up 0 bases, with 3 bases separating them. The CDR3, as DNA: TGTGCCAGCAGTGATCGCTCCTACAATGAGCAGTTCTTC. This sequence encodes CASSDRSYNEQFF.

The gene calls are TRBV7-8 and TRBJ1-1; D is uncertain. The CDR3 has 16 amino acids. The germline CDR1 and CDR2 sequences are SGHVS and FQNEAQ. V lost 0 bases and J 0 bases, leaving 11 bases between the germline ends. This CDR3 is CASSLALGQLNTEAFF. Written as DNA, the CDR3 is TGTGCCAGCAGCTTAGCGCTTGGCCAATTGAACACTGAAGCTTTCTTT. The whole variable domain, remainder taken from reference TRBV7-8 and TRBJ1-1, is GAGVSQSPRYKVAKRGQDVALRCDPISGHVSLFWYQQALGQGPEFLTYFQNEAQLDKSGLPSDRFFAERPEGSVSTLKIQRTQQEDSAVYLCASSLALGQLNTEAFFGQGTRLTVV.

The V call is TRBV27, the J call TRBJ2-5; 10 bases fit TRBD1. CDR3 length equals 16 residues. J was trimmed by 5 bases and V by 5 bases; bases with no gene match: 11. In germline, CDR1 is MNHEY, CDR2 SMNVEV (reference sequence). The CDR3 DNA reads as TGTGCCAGCAGTGCGGCCCCCGGGACAGGGGAGGAGACCCAGTACTTC. Translating it yields CASSAAPGTGEETQYF.

The chain carries TRBV5-1 and TRBJ1-5; D unresolved. Germline V gene data show CDR1 as SGHRS and CDR2 as YFSETQ. The CDR3 sequence is 13 residues long. Trimming took off 4 bases at V and 5 bases at J, with 10 bases between the two ends. CDR3 DNA sequence: TGCGCCAGCAGCCCGGGGAGGGATCAGCCCCAGCATTTT. Its protein is CASSPGRDQPQHF.

The chain links TRBV2 to TRBJ1-1; 7 bases line up with TRBD1. Per germline, CDR1 SNHLY and CDR2 FYNNEI. Trimming took 4 bases from V and 5 from J; bases not matched to a gene: 10. The CDR3 runs 15 residues. The CDR3 here is CASSARTGGGTEAFF. The DNA of the CDR3 is TGTGCCAGCAGTGCTCGGACAGGAGGGGGAACTGAAGCTTTCTTT.

The rearrangement links TRBV7-2 to TRBJ1-1, with D unresolved. Trimming cost V 5 bases and J 1 base, with 11 bases left between them. The CDR3 is 14 residues long. Germline V gives CDR1 SGHTA, CDR2 FQGNSA. The CDR3 DNA is TGTGCCAGCAGCCCCGACCACGGGAACACTGAAGCTTTCTTT. Translation: CASSPDHGNTEAFF.

The V call is TRBV5-1, the J call TRBJ2-3; 11 bases fit TRBD2. The CDR3 consists of 15 residues. V was clipped by 6 bases and J by 4 bases; unmatched bases: 7. Germline V gene lookup returns CDR1 SGHRS and CDR2 YFSETQ. CDR3 in DNA: TGCGCCAGCAAATCCCTAGCGGGAGGAGCAGATACGCAGTATTTT. It specifies CASKSLAGGADTQYF.

This clonotype showed up just once. The rearrangement joins TRBV9 to TRBJ1-2; no reliable D call. The length of the CDR3 is 14 residues. Germline CDR1 and CDR2: SGDLS and YYNGEE. Trimming stripped 0 bases from V and 2 bases from J, with 8 bases between. The CDR3 nucleotides are TGTGCCAGCAGCGTAGGGCAAGGAAACTATGGCTACACCTTC. Its protein is CASSVGQGNYGYTF.

The chain is built from TRBV14 and TRBJ1-1, with 12 bases fitting TRBD1. This CDR3 comprises 15 residues. Germline CDR1 and CDR2: SGHDN and FVKESK. V shed 4 bases and J 4 bases; nucleotides not matched to a gene: 4. The CDR3 DNA is TGTGCCAGCAGCCTTCGGGACAGGGGGCCCACTGAAGCTTTCTTT. This gives the protein CASSLRDRGPTEAFF. The complete variable domain, with remaining parts taken from reference TRBV14 and TRBJ1-1, reads EAGVTQFPSHSVIEKGQTVTLRCDPISGHDNLYWYRRVMGKEIKFLLHFVKESKQDESGMPNNRFLAERTGGTYSTLKVQPAELEDSGVYFCASSLRDRGPTEAFFGQGTRLTVV.

This chain connects TRBV10-3 to TRBJ1-1; D may be TRBD1 (5 bases). Germline V CDR1 and CDR2: ENHRY, SYGVKD. V was shortened by 5 bases and J by 3 bases, with 13 bases between the two germline ends. The CDR3 consists of 14 residues. Here the CDR3 DNA reads TGTGCCATCAGTTCCGGGGCGGCGGACACTGAAGCTTTCTTT. This translates into CAISSGAADTEAFF.

The chain combines TRBV19 with TRBJ1-2, with 7 positions matching TRBD1. Losses at the gene ends were 3 bases for V and 2 bases for J; bases not matched to a gene: 12. Germline V gene sequence: CDR1 LNHDA, CDR2 SQIVND (reference sequence). This CDR3 has 17 amino acids. The DNA for the CDR3 is TGTGCCAGTAGTATCCGATTCCGACAGGGAGACAACTATGGCTACACCTTC. Protein sequence: CASSIRFRQGDNYGYTF.

This rearrangement joins TRBV12-3 or TRBV12-4 to TRBJ2-1; D gene unclear. The CDR3 contains 14 residues. V was cut by 2 bases and J by 3 bases, with 8 bases left in between. CDR3 amino acids: CASSLPPGYNEQFF. Here the CDR3 DNA reads TGTGCCAGCAGTTTACCCCCAGGCTACAATGAGCAGTTCTTC.